This T cell receptor beta chain was obtained from a study of radiotherapy plus CTLA-4 blockade in lung cancer (dated by TCRdb to the late 2010s). Turning to the overall study: Among the enrolled patients, about 19% had an objective response, and 25% to 40% reached disease control. Broader findings and caveats from the paper: The strongest predictors of response were reported to be early dynamic shifts in blood T cell clones along with a rise in serum interferon-beta following radiation. TCR clones derived from tumors expanded in peripheral blood after treatment with radiotherapy and ipilimumab.

The CDR3 contains 14 residues, cysteine and phenylalanine counted. Only the CDR3 portion is preserved as DNA: 42 bases, with reading frame beginning at the first base. From a lookup of the germline V gene, CDR1 and CDR2 are MNHNS and SASEGT. The germline V end is reduced by 7 bases and the J end by 5 bases; junction bases left unmatched: 9. Library preparation was by the immunoSEQ multiplex PCR assay. TCRdb provides this immuneACCESS table in a form limited to in-frame rearrangements. Some clones are lacking; in checked studies, under half of them reflect an unresolved V gene, and why the rest are absent is not known. Across this sample there are some 30,000 clones, with around 80% seen only once. Of the sample, roughly 17% falls within the top ten clones. As for this clone: What this receptor recognizes is not known. The record has no base qualities; no much larger clone is one base away.

In this study, focal radiation therapy paired with CTLA-4 blockade (ipilimumab) was tested in patients who had chemo-refractory metastatic non-small-cell lung cancer. This sequence uses TRBV6-1 and TRBJ2-7; the junction holds 9 bases that match TRBD1. This sequence originates from a human donor with non-small cell lung cancer that progressed on radiotherapy plus ipilimumab. Here the sequenced sample was peripheral blood, taken from a patient treated with radiotherapy plus ipilimumab. DNA sequence: TGTGCCAGCAAGCCGGGACAGGGCCCCCACGAGCAGTACTTC. This is translated as CASKPGQGPHEQYF.